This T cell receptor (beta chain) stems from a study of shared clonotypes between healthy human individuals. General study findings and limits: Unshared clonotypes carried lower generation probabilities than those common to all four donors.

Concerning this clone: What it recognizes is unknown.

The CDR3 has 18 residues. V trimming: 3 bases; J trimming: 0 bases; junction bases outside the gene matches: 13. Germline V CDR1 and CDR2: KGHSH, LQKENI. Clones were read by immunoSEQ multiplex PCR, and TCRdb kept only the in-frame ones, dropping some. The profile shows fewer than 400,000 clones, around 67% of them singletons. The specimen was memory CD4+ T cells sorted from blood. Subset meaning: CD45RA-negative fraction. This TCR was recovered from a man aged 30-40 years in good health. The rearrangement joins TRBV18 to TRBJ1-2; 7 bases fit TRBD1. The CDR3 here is CASSPSTPGQVSNYGYTF. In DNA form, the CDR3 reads TGTGCCAGCTCACCCTCAACCCCAGGACAGGTCTCTAACTATGGCTACACCTTC.